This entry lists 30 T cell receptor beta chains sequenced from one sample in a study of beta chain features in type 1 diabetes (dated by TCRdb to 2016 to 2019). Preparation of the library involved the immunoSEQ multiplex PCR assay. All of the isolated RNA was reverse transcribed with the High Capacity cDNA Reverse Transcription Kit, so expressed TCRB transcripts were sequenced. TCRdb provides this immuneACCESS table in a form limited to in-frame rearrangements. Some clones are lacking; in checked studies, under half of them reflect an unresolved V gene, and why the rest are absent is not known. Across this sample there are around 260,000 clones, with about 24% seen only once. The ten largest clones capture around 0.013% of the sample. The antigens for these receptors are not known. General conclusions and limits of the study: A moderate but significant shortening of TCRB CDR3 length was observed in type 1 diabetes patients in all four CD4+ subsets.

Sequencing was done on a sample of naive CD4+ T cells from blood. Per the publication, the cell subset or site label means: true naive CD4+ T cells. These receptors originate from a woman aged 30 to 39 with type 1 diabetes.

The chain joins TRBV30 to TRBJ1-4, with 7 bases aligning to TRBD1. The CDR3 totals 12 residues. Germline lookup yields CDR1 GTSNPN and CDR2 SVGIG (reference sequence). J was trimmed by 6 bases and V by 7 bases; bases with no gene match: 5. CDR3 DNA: TGTGCCTCCCGGGACAGAGATGAAAAACTGTTTTTT. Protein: CASRDRDEKLFF. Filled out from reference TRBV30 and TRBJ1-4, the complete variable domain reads SQTIHQWPATLVQPVGSPLSLECTVEGTSNPNLYWYRQAAGRGLQLLFYSVGIGQISSEVPQNLSASRPQDRQFILSSKKLLLSDSGFYLCASRDRDEKLFFGSGTQLSVL.

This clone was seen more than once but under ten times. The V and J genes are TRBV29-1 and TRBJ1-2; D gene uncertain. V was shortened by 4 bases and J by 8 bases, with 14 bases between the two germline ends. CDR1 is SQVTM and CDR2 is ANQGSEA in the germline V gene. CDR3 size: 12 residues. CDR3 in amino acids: CSVGAGPPGYTF. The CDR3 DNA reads TGCAGCGTTGGGGCGGGTCCCCCGGGCTACACCTTC.

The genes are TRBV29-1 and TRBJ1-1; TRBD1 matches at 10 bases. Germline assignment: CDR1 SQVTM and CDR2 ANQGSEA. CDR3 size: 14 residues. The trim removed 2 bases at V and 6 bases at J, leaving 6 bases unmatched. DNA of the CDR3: TGCAGCGTTGAACCGACAGGGGGCTTGGCTGAAGCTTTCTTT. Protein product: CSVEPTGGLAEAFF.

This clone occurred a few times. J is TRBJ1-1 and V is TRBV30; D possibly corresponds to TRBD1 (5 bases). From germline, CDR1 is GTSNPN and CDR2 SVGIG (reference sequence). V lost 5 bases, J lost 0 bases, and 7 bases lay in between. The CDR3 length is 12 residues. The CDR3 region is CAWGGVNTEAFF. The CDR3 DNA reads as TGTGCCTGGGGGGGGGTGAACACTGAAGCTTTCTTT.

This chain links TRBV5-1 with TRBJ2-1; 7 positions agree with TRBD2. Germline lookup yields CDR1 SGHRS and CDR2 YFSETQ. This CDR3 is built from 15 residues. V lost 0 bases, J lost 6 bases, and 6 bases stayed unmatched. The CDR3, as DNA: TGCGCCAGCAGCTTGGGACTAGCAGACTTCAATGAGCAGTTCTTC. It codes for CASSLGLADFNEQFF.

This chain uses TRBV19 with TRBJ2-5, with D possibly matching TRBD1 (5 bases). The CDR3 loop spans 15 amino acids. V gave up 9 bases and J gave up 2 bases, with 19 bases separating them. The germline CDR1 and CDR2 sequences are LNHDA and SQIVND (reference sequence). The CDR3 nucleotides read TGTGCCAGCAGCCTGGGGCAGAGTGAACAAGAGACCCAGTACTTC. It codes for CASSLGQSEQETQYF. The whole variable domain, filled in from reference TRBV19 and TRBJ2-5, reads DGGITQSPKYLFRKEGQNVTLSCEQNLNHDAMYWYRQDPGQGLRLIYYSQIVNDFQKGDIAEGYSVSREKKESFPLTVTSAQKNPTAFYLCASSLGQSEQETQYFGPGTRLLVL.

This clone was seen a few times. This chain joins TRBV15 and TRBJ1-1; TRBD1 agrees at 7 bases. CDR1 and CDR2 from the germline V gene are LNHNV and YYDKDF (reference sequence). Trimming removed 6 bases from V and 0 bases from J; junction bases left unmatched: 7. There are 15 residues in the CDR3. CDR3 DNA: TGTGCCACCAGGGACAGGCGATTTTTGAACACTGAAGCTTTCTTT. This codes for CATRDRRFLNTEAFF.

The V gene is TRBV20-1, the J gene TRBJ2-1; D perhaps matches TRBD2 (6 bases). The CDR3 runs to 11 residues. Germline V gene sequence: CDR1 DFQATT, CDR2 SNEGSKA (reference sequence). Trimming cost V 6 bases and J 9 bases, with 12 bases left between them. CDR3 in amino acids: CSAVGGSEQFF. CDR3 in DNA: TGCAGTGCAGTAGGAGGGTCTGAGCAGTTCTTC.

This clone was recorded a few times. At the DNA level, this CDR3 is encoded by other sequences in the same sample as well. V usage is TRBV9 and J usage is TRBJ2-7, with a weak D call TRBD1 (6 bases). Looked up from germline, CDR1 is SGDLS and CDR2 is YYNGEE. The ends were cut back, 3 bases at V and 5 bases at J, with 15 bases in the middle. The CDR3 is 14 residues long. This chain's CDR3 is CASSALAGVNEQYF. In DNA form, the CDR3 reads TGTGCCAGCAGCGCCTTGGCAGGGGTGAACGAGCAGTACTTC.

CDR3 bases: TGTGCCAGCAGCCTTAGTGGGACTAGCGGGAGTAAGACCCAGTACTTC. Encoded protein: CASSLSGTSGSKTQYF. The chain couples TRBV11-2 to TRBJ2-5; 14 bases are shared with TRBD2. With 5 bases clipped from V and 6 bases from J, the junction kept 8 bases outside the gene matches. The length of the CDR3 is 16 residues. CDR1 is SGHAT, CDR2 FQNNGV, per germline.

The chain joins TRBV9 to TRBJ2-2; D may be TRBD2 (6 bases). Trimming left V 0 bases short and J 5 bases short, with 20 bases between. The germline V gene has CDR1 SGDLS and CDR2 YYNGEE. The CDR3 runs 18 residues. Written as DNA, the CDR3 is TGTGCCAGCAGCGTAGCTGGTGCGGGGTTAGGGTTGACCGGGGAGCTGTTTTTT. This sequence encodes CASSVAGAGLGLTGELFF.

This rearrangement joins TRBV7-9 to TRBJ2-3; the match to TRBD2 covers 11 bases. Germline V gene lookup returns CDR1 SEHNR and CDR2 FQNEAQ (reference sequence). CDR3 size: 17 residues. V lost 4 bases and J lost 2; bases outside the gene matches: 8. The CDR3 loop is CASSSRLTSGDTDTQYF. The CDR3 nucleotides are TGTGCCAGCAGCTCACGACTGACTAGCGGGGACACAGATACGCAGTATTTT.

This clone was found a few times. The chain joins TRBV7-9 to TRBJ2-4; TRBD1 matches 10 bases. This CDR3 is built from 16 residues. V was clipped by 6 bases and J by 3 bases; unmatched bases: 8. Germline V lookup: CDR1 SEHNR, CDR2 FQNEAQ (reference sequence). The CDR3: CASRTGQGGDKNIQYF. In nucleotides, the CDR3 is TGTGCCAGCAGAACCGGACAGGGGGGTGACAAAAACATTCAGTACTTC. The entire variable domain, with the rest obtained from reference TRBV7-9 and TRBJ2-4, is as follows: DTGVSQNPRHKITKRGQNVTFRCDPISEHNRLYWYRQTLGQGPEFLTYFQNEAQLEKSRLLSDRFSAERPKGSFSTLEIQRTEQGDSAMYLCASRTGQGGDKNIQYFGAGTRLSVL.

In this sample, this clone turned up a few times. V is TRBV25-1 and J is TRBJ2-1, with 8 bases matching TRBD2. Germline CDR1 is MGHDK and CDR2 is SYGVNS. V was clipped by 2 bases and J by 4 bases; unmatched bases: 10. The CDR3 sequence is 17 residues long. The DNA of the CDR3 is TGTGCCAGCAGTGAAATAGGGGCTAGCGGGTTTTACAATGAGCAGTTCTTC. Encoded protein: CASSEIGASGFYNEQFF.

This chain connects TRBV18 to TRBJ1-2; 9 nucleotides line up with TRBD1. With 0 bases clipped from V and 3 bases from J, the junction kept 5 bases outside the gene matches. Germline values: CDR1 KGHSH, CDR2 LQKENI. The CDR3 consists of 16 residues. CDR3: CASSPPNGQGHYGYTF. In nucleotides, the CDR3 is TGTGCCAGCTCACCACCTAACGGACAGGGGCACTATGGCTACACCTTC. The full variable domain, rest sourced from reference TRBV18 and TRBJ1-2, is NAGVMQNPRHLVRRRGQEARLRCSPMKGHSHVYWYRQLPEEGLKFMVYLQKENIIDESGMPKERFSAEFPKEGPSILRIQQVVRGDSAAYFCASSPPNGQGHYGYTFGSGTRLTVV.

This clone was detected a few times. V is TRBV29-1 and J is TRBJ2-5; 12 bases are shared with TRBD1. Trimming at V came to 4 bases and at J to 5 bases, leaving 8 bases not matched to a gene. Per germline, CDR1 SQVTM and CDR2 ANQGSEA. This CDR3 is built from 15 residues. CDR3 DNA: TGCAGCGTTGCCGGGACAGGGGGCGGTGGGGAGACCCAGTACTTC. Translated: CSVAGTGGGGETQYF.

The CDR3 reads CASSQSPGTSLNIQYF. CDR3 bases: TGCGCCAGCAGCCAAAGTCCCGGGACTAGCTTGAACATTCAGTACTTC. J is TRBJ2-4 and V is TRBV4-1; 9 positions agree with TRBD2. CDR1 MGHRA and CDR2 YSYEKL come from the germline V gene. V was clipped by 2 bases and J by 7 bases; unmatched bases: 9. The CDR3 length is 16 residues.

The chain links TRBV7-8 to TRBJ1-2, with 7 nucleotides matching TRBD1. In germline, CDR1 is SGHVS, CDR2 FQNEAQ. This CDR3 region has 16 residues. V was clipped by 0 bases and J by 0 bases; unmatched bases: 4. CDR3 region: CASSLASGGANYGYTF. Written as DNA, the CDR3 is TGTGCCAGCAGCTTAGCCTCAGGGGGAGCTAACTATGGCTACACCTTC.

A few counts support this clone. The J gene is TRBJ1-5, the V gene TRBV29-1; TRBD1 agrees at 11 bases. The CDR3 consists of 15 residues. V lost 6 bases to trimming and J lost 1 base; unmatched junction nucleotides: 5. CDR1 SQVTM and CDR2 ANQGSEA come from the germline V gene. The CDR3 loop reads CSVGQGEGSNQPQHF. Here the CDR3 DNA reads TGCAGCGTGGGACAGGGGGAAGGGAGCAATCAGCCCCAGCATTTT.

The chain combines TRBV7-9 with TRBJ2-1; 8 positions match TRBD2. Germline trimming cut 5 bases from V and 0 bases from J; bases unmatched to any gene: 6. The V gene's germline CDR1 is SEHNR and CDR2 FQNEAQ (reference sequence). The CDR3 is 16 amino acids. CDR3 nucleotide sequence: TGTGCCAGCAGCCCATTAGCGGGAAGCTCCTACAATGAGCAGTTCTTC. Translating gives CASSPLAGSSYNEQFF.

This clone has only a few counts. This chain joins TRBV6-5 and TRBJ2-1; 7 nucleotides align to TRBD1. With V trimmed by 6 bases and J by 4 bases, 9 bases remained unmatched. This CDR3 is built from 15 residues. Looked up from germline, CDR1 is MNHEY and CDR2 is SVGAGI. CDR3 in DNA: TGTGCCAGCAGAGAGACAGGGAGTACGTACAATGAGCAGTTCTTC. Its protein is CASRETGSTYNEQFF.

CDR3 DNA: TGCGCCAGCAGACCGGACGGACAAAATCAGCCCCAGCATTTT. Its translation: CASRPDGQNQPQHF. V usage is TRBV5-1 and J usage is TRBJ1-5, with D maybe TRBD1 (5 bases). The CDR3 has 14 residues. The germline gives CDR1 SGHRS, CDR2 YFSETQ. V lost 5 bases, J lost 4 bases, and 13 bases lay in between.

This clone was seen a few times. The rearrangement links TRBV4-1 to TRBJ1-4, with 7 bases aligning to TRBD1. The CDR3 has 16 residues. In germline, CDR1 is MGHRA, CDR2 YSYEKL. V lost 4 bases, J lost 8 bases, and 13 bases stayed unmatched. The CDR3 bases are TGCGCCAGCAGCCGGACAGGTTGGATGGTGGGCGAAAAACTGTTTTTT. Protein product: CASSRTGWMVGEKLFF.

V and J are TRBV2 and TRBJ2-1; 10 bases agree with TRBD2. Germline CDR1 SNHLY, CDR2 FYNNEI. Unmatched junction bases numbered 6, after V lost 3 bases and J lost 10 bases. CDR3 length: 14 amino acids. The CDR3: CASSEGLAGVEQFF. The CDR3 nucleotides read TGTGCCAGCAGTGAGGGGCTAGCGGGAGTGGAGCAGTTCTTC.

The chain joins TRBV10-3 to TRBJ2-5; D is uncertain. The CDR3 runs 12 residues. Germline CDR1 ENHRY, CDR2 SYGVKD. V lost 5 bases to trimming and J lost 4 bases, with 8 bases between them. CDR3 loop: CAISFRGETQYF. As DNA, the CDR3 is TGTGCCATCAGTTTCAGAGGAGAGACCCAGTACTTC.

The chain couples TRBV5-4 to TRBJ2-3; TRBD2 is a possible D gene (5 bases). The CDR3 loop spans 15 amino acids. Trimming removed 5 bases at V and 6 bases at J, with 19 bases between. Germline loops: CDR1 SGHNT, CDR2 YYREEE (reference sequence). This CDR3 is CASSPMGSGGDTQYF. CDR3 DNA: TGTGCCAGCAGTCCGATGGGGAGCGGAGGTGATACGCAGTATTTT.

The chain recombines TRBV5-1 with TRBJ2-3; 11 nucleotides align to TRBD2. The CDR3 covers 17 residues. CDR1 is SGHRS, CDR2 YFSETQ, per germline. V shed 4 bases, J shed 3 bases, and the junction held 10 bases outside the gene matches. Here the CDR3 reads CASSQTSGSPGTDTQYF. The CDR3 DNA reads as TGCGCCAGCAGCCAAACTAGCGGGAGCCCCGGGACAGATACGCAGTATTTT.

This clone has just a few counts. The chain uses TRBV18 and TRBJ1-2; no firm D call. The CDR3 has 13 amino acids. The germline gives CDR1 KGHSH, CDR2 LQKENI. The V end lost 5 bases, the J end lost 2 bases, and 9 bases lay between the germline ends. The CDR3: CASSSGENYGYTF. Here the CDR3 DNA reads TGTGCCAGCTCAAGCGGGGAAAACTATGGCTACACCTTC.

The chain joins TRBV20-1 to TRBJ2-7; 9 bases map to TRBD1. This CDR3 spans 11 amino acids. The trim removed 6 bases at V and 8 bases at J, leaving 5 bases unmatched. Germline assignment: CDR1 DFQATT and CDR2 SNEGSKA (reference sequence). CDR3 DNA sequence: TGCAGTGCCCCGGGACAGGGCAAGCAGTACTTC. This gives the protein CSAPGQGKQYF.

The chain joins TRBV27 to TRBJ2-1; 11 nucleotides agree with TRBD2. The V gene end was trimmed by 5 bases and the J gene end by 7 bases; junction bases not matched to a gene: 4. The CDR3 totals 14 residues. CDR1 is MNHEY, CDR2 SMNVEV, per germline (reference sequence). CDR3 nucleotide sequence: TGTGCCAGCAGTCGACTAGCGGGATGGAATGAGCAGTTCTTC. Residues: CASSRLAGWNEQFF.